This T cell receptor beta chain was captured in a study of OX40 agonist ivuxolimab in advanced cancers. Looking at the study overall: Prior checkpoint blockade (anti-PD-1, anti-PD-L1 or anti-CTLA-4) was permitted; under 50% had it. One patient with hepatocellular carcinoma and two with cutaneous melanoma, three in all, had partial responses.

Concerning this clone: The antigen is undetermined.

Sampling times: baseline, cycle 4 day 1, cycle 7 day 1. Whole-study findings and limits: A proportion of nonresponders additionally exhibited low normalized T-cell clonal expansion.

Produced via immunoSEQ multiplex PCR; TCRdb's table is partial and in-frame only. The sample shows approximately 35,000 clones, about nine tenths of them seen only once. The CDR3 runs 15 residues. V was cut by 4 bases and J by 0 bases, with 11 bases left in between. From germline, CDR1 is SGHNT and CDR2 YYREEE (reference sequence). The receptor was isolated from an adult with an advanced solid tumor such as melanoma, head and neck, liver or kidney cancer. The specimen was CD4+ or CD8+ T cells sorted from blood, collected in a trial of the OX40 agonist ivuxolimab. The chain recombines TRBV5-4 with TRBJ2-1; D remains ambiguous. This CDR3 reads CASSDGAFSYNEQFF. DNA of the CDR3: TGTGCCAGCAGCGACGGCGCGTTCTCCTACAATGAGCAGTTCTTC.